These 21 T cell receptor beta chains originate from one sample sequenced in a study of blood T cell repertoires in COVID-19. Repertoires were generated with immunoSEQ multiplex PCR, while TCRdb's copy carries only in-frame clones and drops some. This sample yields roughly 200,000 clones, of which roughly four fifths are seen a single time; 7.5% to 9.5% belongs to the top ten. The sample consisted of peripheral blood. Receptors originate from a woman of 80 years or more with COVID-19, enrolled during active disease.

The CDR3 bases are TGTGCCAGCAGTCCGACAGGTAGCAATCAGCCCCAGCATTTT. It translates to CASSPTGSNQPQHF. J is TRBJ1-5 and V is TRBV6-4, with a tentative D call TRBD1 (6 bases). The V gene's germline CDR1 is MRHNA and CDR2 SNTAGT. This CDR3 spans 14 amino acids. V lost 5 bases and J lost 0, with 8 bases in between.

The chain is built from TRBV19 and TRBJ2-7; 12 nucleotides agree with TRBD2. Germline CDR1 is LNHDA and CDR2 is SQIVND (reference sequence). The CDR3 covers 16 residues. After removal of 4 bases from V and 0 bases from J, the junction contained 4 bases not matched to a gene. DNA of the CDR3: TGTGCCAGTAGTAGGGGGACTAGCGGGTACTCCTACGAGCAGTACTTC. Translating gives CASSRGTSGYSYEQYF.

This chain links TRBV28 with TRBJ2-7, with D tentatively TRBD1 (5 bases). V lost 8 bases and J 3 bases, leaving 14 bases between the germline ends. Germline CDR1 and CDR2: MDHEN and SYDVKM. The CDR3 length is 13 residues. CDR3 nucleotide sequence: TGTGCCAGCTGTTACAGGACACGCTACGAGCAGTACTTC. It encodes CASCYRTRYEQYF.

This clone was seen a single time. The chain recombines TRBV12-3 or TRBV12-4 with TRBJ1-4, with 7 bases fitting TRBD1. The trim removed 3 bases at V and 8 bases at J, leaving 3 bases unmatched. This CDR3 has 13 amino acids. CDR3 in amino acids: CASSFRGKEKLFF. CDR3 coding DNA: TGTGCCAGCAGTTTCAGGGGGAAGGAAAAACTGTTTTTT.

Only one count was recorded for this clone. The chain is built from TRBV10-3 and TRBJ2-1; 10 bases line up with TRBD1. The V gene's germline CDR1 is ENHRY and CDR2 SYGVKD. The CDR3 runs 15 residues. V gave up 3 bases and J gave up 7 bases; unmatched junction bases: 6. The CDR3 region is CAISDRDRGKNEQFF. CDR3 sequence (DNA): TGTGCCATCAGTGACCGGGACAGGGGTAAAAATGAGCAGTTCTTC.

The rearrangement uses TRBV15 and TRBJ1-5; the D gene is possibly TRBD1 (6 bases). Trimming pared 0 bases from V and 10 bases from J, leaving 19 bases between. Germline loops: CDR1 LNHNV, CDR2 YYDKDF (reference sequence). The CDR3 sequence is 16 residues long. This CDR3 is CATSREGGAPQVPQHF. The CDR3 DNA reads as TGTGCCACCAGCAGAGAGGGGGGGGCACCCCAGGTTCCCCAGCATTTT.

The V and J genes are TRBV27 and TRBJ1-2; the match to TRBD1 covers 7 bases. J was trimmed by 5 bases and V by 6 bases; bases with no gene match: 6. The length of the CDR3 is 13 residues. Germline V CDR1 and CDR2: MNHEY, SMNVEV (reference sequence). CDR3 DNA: TGTGCCAGCAGCTTCACAGGGGCGTATGGCTACACCTTC. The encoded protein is CASSFTGAYGYTF.

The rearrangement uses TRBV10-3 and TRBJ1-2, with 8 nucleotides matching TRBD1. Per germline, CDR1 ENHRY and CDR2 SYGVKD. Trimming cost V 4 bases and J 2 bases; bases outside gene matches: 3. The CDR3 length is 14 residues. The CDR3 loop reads CAISAGGSNYGYTF. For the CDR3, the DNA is TGTGCCATCAGTGCAGGGGGCTCAAACTATGGCTACACCTTC.

The CDR3 DNA reads as TGTGCCTCCGGACAGGGAGGGACCGGGGAGCTGTTTTTT. This encodes CASGQGGTGELFF. The genes are TRBV30 and TRBJ2-2; D is perhaps TRBD1 (8 bases). Germline V gene sequence: CDR1 GTSNPN, CDR2 SVGIG (reference sequence). CDR3 length equals 13 residues. V was cut by 7 bases and J by 5 bases, with 14 bases left in between.

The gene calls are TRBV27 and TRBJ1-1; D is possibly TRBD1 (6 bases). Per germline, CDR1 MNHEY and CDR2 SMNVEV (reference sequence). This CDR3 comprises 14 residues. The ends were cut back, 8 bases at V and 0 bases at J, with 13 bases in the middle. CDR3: CASSLRQVNTEAFF. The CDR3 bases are TGTGCCAGCTCCTTACGACAGGTGAACACTGAAGCTTTCTTT.

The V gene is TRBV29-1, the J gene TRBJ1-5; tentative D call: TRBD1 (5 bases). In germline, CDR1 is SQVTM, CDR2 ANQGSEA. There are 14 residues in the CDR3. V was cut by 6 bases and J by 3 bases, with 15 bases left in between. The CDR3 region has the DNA TGCAGCGTAGCTCGCGACAGTGCCAATCAGCCCCAGCATTTT. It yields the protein CSVARDSANQPQHF.

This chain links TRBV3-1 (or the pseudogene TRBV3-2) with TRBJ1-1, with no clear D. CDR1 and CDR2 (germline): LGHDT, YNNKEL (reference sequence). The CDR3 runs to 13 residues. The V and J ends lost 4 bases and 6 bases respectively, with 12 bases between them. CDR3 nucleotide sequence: TGTGCCAGCAGCCCTAACGGGGTTTCTGAAGCTTTCTTT. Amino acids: CASSPNGVSEAFF.

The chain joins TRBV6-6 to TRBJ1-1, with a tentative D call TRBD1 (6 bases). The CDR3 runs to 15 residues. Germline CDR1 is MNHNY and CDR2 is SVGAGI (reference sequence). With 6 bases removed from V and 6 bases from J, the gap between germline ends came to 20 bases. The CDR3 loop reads CASSVILTGKPEAFF. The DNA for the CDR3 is TGTGCCAGCAGCGTAATCCTAACAGGGAAACCTGAAGCTTTCTTT.

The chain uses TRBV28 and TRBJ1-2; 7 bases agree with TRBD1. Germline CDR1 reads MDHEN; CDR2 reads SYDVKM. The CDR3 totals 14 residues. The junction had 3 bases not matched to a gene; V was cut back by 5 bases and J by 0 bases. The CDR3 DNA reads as TGTGCCAGCAGTCCCGGGACAGCTAACTATGGCTACACCTTC. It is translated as CASSPGTANYGYTF.

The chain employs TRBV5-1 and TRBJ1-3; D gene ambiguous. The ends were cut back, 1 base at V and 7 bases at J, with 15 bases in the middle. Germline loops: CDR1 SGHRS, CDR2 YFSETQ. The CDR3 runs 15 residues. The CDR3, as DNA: TGCGCCAGCAGCTTGTCCCCAACTGGACTTAACACCATATATTTT. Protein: CASSLSPTGLNTIYF.

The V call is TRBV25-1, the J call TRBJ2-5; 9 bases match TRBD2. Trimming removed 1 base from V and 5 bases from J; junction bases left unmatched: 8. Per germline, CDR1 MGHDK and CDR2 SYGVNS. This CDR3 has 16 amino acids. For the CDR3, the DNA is TGTGCCAGCAGTGAATTGGGTAGCGGGAGAGGGGAGACCCAGTACTTC. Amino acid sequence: CASSELGSGRGETQYF.

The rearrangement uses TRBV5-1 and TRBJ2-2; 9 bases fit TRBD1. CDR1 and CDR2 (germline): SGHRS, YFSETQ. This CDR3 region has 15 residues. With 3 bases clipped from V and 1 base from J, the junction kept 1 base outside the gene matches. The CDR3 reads CASSSGQGNTGELFF. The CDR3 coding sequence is TGCGCCAGCAGCTCGGGACAGGGGAACACCGGGGAGCTGTTTTTT.

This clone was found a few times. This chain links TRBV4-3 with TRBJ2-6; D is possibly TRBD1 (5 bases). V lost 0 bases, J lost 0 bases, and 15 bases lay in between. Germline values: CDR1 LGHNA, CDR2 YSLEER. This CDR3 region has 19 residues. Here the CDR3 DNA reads TGCGCCAGCAGCCAAGATCCTGACAGAATAAGCTCTGGGGCCAACGTCCTGACTTTC. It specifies CASSQDPDRISSGANVLTF.

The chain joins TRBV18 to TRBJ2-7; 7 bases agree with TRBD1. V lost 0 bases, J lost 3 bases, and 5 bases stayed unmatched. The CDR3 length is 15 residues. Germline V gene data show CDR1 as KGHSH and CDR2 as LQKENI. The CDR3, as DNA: TGTGCCAGCTCACCACCGGGGACAGCTCACTACGAGCAGTACTTC. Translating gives CASSPPGTAHYEQYF.

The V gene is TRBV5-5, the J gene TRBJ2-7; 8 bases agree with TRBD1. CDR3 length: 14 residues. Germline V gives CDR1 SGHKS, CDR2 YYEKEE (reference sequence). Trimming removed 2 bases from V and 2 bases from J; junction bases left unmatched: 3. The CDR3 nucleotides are TGTGCCAGCAGCTTCCAGGGGGCCCCCTACGAGCAGTACTTC. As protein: CASSFQGAPYEQYF. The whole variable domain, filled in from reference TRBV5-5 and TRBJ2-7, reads DAGVTQSPTHLIKTRGQQVTLRCSPISGHKSVSWYQQVLGQGPQFIFQYYEKEERGRGNFPDRFSARQFPNYSSELNVNALLLGDSALYLCASSFQGAPYEQYFGPGTRLTVT.

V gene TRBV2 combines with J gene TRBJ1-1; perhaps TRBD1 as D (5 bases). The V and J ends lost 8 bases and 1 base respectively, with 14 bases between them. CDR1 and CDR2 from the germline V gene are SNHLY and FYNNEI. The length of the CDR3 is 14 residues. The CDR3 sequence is CASLPQGPNTEAFF. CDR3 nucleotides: TGTGCCAGCTTGCCGCAGGGCCCGAACACTGAAGCTTTCTTT.